Included here is one TCR beta chain sequence, with context. Its recognized antigen is unknown. Base qualities are not recorded, but no much larger clone differs from it by a single base. The sample comes from a study of shared clonotypes between healthy human individuals (dated by TCRdb to 2020 to 2021). Turning to the overall study: A few men and two women, aged 18 to 49 years, made up the cohort. Between about 0.8 and 9 billion PBMCs per donor were obtained by leukapheresis. Libraries were prepared and TCR repertoires were sequenced by different laboratories using diverse techniques, in order to increase sequencing depth and limit assay-specific biases. Blood TCR repertoires of five healthy adults were deeply sequenced to estimate repertoire size and the extent of clonotype sharing between individuals.

The investigation overall reported the following: Because the study included a small number of donors, the genetic and exposure-history diversity represented was limited. Sampling was restricted to blood, and TCR repertoires in tissues likely differ from the TCR repertoires found in blood. Pairwise subsampling led to the expectation that sequencing depth would affect the degree of clonotype sharing among donors.

Healthy HIV-negative adults with no recently reported acute infections or vaccinations were included as donors. Every donor was a Caucasian adult living in Nashville, Tennessee, USA. For unsorted samples, 100 million or so PBMCs were counted, and genomic DNA was extracted using the QIAamp DNA Blood Mini kit. Blood was obtained by leukapheresis, after which PBMCs were separated by Ficoll-Histopaque density gradient centrifugation and cryopreserved in liquid nitrogen vapor phase. The CDR3, cysteine through phenylalanine, is 18 amino acids long. Only the CDR3 portion is preserved as DNA: 54 bases, with reading frame beginning at the first base. V loses 3 bases at its end and J loses 4 bases; junction bases beyond the gene matches: 11. Sequences SGHNT (CDR1) and YENEEA (CDR2) are obtained from the germline V gene. Using the deep immunoSEQ assay, TCR CDR3 regions were amplified from genomic DNA by multiplex PCR. Genomic DNA extracted from each cell subset was distributed evenly over all wells of several immunoSEQ 96-well plates, and each plate served as one replicate. Each replicate PCR for unsorted PBMC received 300 to 350 ng genomic DNA, equal to tens of thousands of T cell genomes. Genomic DNA from unsorted PBMC was sequenced over ten immunoSEQ deep assay plates. Purified libraries were quantified with a Qubit 3.0 fluorometer, sized on a Bioanalyzer 2100, and re-quantified with the KAPA Library Quantification kit. Each immunoSEQ 96-well plate was sequenced on its own single-read 150-cycle Illumina NextSeq 550 flow cell. Per the authors' processing: Because the immunoSEQ output held only junctional sequences and lacked quality scores, the filtering could not match the filtering applied to full-length reads. To assign V/J genes and CDR3, sequences were annotated against IMGT germline references using PyIR, a Python wrapper for IgBLAST v1.9. Any read was removed if the V/J assignment was weak (E-value above 1e-6), the CDR3 was missing, or the read contained stop codons, out-of-frame junctions, or ambiguous translated residues. V3J clonotypes were defined as sequences sharing the same inferred V gene, J gene, and CDR3 amino acid sequence. To compute the percentage overlap between repertoires, the number of shared unique clonotypes was divided by the size of the smaller repertoire. Richness of each repertoire was evaluated using RTK rarefaction, the Chao1 estimator, and Recon v2.1 estimates of unobserved clonotypes. This immuneACCESS table, as held by TCRdb, lists in-frame sequences with V and J called but not all clones. Of the missing ones, under half trace to an unresolved V gene in checked studies; the others have no known cause. The V and J calls and clone size come from that table; D and trimming were worked out from the DNA. This sample gives approximately 500,000 clones in total; 81% of them show up just once. The biggest ten clones account for roughly 13% of the sample.

The clonotype originates from a woman in her thirties or forties in good health. Some clones in this sample may be carry-over from other donors' samples. The sample consisted of PBMCs. This sequence uses TRBV11-3 and TRBJ2-3; a stretch of 12 junction bases matches TRBD2. Read as DNA, the sequence is TGTGCCAGCAGCTTGACCCTAGCGGGAGGGGCGATCGCAGATACGCAGTATTTT. It translates as CASSLTLAGGAIADTQYF.